This TCR beta chain was observed in a study of Tregs in tolerant kidney transplant recipients. Study-level results: Donor-specific Treg expansion exceeded global Treg expansion in tolerant patients, suggesting antigen drive. Changing PCR primers prevented nucleotide comparison between some patients' samples.

Method: immunoSEQ multiplex PCR; TCRdb's copy keeps in-frame clones and lacks some. This sample's table has approximately 30,000 clones. Points on this clone: Its antigen is unknown. The read ends 3 residues shy of where the CDR3 ends; the end is completed using the germline J gene. The same CDR3 is also encoded by other DNA sequences in this sample.

Germline V gene sequence: CDR1 LNHDA, CDR2 SQIVND (reference sequence). This CDR3 has 14 amino acids. With 5 bases clipped from V and 6 bases from J, the junction kept 2 bases outside the gene matches. The nonmyeloablative bone marrow transplants came from related graft donors, with transient mixed chimerism. This specimen consisted of CD4+ T cells from blood (PBMCs), obtained 24 months after the transplant. This chain connects TRBV19 to TRBJ1-5; TRBD1 matches 12 bases. This clonotype originated in a human patient who received a combined kidney and bone marrow transplant. Some T cells may be provided by the graft donor. The sequenced CDR3 bases are TGTGCCAGTAGTGGGACAGGGGGCGGTCAGCCC. This gives the protein CASSGTGGGQP. In full, the CDR3 reads CASSGTGGGQPQHF. The full variable domain, completed using reference TRBV19 and TRBJ1-5, is DGGITQSPKYLFRKEGQNVTLSCEQNLNHDAMYWYRQDPGQGLRLIYYSQIVNDFQKGDIAEGYSVSREKKESFPLTVTSAQKNPTAFYLCASSGTGGGQPQHFGDGTRLSIL.